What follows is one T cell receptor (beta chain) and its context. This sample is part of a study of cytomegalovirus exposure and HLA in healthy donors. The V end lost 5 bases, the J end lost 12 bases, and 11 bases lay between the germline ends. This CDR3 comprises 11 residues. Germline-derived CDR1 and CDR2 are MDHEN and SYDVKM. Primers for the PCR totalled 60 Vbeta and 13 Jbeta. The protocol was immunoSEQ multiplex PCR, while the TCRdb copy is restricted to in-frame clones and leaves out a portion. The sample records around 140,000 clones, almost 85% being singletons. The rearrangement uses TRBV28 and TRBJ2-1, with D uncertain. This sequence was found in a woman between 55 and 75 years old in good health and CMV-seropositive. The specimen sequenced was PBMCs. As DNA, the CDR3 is TGTGCCAGCAGTGAGCCGAGAGTGCAGTTCTTC. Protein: CASSEPRVQFF.